The source of this T cell receptor (beta chain) is a study of shared clonotypes between healthy human individuals. General study points: Of the naive CD4 clonotypes, approximately 5% were shared across a few donors. Among the subsets, naive ones generally showed larger estimated richness than memory ones.

Germline V lookup: CDR1 SGDLS, CDR2 YYNGEE. V lost 4 bases, J lost 5 bases, and 13 bases lay in between. The CDR3 spans 13 residues. Some clones are missing from TCRdb's copy, which holds only in-frame ones; the method was immunoSEQ multiplex PCR. The sample has some 2.1 million clones, roughly 94% seen once. As defined, naive CD8 cells were CD45RO-negative and positively selected for CCR7, with terminally differentiated effector memory CD45RA+ cells excluded. Comment on this clone: Its specificity is not known.

This sequence originates from a man aged 18 to 29 in good health. The chain is built from TRBV9 and TRBJ2-7, with D perhaps TRBD1 (6 bases). Sequencing used naive CD8+ T cells sorted from blood. The CDR3 reads CASSRTDLDEQYF. The CDR3, as DNA: TGTGCCAGCAGCCGGACAGATCTAGACGAGCAGTACTTC.